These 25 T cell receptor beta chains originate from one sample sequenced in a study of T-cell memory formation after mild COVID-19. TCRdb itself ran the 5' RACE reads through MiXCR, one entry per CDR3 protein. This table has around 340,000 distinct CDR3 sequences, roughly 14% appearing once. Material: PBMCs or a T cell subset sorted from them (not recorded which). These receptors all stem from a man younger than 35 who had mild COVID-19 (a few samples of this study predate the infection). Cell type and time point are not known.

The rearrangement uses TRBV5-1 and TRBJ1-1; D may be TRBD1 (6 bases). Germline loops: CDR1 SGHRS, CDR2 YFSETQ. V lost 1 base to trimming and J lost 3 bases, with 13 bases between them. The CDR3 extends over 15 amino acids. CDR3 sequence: CASSLLFKGDTEAFF. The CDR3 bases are TGCGCCAGCAGCTTGTTGTTTAAGGGGGACACTGAAGCTTTCTTT.

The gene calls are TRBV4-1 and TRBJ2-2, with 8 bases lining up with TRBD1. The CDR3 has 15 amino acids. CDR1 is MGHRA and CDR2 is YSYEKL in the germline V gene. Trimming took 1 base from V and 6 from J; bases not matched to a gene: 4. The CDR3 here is CASSQGQGPPGELFF. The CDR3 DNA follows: TGCGCCAGCAGCCAAGGACAGGGGCCCCCCGGGGAGCTGTTTTTT.

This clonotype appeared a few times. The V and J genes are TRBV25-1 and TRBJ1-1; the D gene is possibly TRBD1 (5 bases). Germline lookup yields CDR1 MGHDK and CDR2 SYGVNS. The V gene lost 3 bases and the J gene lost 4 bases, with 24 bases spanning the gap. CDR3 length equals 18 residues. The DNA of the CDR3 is TGTGCCAGCAGTGATACGCCCGGTAGATCCAGGGCGGCCACTGAAGCTTTCTTT. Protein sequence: CASSDTPGRSRAATEAFF.

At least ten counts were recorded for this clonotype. Here the CDR3 DNA reads TGTGCCAGCGAGACTAGCGGGGGGGCCTACAATGAGCAGTTCTTC. This translates into CASETSGGAYNEQFF. V and J are TRBV6-2 or TRBV6-3 and TRBJ2-1, with 14 positions matching TRBD2. J lost 2 bases, V lost 8 bases, and 2 bases had no gene match. This CDR3 region has 15 residues. Per the germline V gene, CDR1 is MNHEY and CDR2 is SVGEGT.

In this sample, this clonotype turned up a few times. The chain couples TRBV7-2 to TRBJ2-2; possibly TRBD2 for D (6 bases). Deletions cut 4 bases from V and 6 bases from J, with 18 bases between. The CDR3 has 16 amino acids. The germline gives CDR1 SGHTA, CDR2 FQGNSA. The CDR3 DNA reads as TGTGCCAGCAGCTCAACTTTAAAGACTAGGGCCGGGGAGCTGTTTTTT. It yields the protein CASSSTLKTRAGELFF.

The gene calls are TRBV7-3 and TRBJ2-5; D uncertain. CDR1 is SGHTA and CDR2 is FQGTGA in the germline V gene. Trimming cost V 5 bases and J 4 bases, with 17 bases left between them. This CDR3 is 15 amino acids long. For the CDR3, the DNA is TGTGCCAGCAGCGAGATTATGGGTTGGGGAGAGACCCAGTACTTC. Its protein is CASSEIMGWGETQYF. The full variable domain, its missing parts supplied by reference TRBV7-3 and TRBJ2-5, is GAGVSQTPSNKVTEKGKYVELRCDPISGHTALYWYRQSLGQGPEFLIYFQGTGAADDSGLPNDRFFAVRPEGSVSTLKIQRTERGDSAVYLCASSEIMGWGETQYFGPGTRLLVL.

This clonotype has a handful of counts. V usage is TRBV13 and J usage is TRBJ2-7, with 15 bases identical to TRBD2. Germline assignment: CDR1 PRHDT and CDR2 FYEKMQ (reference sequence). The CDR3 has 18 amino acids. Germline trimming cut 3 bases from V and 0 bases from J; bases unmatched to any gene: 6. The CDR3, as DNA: TGTGCCAGCAGCTTCTCCGGACTAGCGGGGGGGCGCTCCTACGAGCAGTACTTC. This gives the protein CASSFSGLAGGRSYEQYF.

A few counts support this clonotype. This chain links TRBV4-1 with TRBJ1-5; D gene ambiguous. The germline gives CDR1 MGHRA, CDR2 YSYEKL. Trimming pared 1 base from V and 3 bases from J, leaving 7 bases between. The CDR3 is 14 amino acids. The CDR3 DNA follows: TGCGCCAGCAGCCAAGGGCGGATCAATCAGCCCCAGCATTTT. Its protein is CASSQGRINQPQHF.

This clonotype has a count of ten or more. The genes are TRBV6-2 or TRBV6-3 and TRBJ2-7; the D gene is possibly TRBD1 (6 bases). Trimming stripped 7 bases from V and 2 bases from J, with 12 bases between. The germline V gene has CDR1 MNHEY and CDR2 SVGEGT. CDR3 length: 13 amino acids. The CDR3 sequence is CASNLDSPYEQYF. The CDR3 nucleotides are TGTGCCAGCAACTTGGACAGCCCCTACGAGCAGTACTTC.

CDR3 amino acids: CASSPSQHSVGTGELFF. The CDR3 nucleotides read TGCGCCAGCAGCCCCTCGCAGCACTCGGTGGGCACCGGGGAGCTGTTTTTT. The chain couples TRBV5-1 to TRBJ2-2; D is unresolved. V lost 4 bases to trimming and J lost 4 bases, with 20 bases between them. CDR3 size: 17 residues. Germline V gene data show CDR1 as SGHRS and CDR2 as YFSETQ.

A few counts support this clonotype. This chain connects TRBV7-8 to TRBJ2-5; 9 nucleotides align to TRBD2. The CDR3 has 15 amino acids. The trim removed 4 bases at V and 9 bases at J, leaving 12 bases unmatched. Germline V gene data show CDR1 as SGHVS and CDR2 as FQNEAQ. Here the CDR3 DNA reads TGTGCCAGCAGCTCCGGGACTAGCACGAGCTGGGCCCAGTACTTC. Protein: CASSSGTSTSWAQYF.

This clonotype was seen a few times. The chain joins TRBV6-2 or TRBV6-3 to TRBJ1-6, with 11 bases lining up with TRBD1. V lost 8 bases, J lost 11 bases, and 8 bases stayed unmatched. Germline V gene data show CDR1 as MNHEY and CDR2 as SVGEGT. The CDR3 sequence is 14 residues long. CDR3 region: CASAGTGGKAPLHF. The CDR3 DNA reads TGTGCCAGCGCCGGGACAGGGGGGAAGGCACCCCTCCACTTT.

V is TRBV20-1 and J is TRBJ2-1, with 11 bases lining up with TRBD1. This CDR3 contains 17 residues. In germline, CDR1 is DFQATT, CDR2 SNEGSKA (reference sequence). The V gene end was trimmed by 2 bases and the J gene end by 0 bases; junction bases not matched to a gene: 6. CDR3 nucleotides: TGCAGTGCTAGAAGGGGACAGGGGGACAGCTCCTACAATGAGCAGTTCTTC. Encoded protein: CSARRGQGDSSYNEQFF.

In DNA, the CDR3 is TGCGCCAGCAGCCTGCACTACGAGCAGTACGTC. Protein product: CASSLHYEQYV. The V and J genes are TRBV5-1 and TRBJ2-7, with D unresolved. Trimming took 4 bases from V and 3 from J, leaving 5 bases between them. The CDR3 is made up of 11 amino acids. The germline V gene has CDR1 SGHRS and CDR2 YFSETQ.

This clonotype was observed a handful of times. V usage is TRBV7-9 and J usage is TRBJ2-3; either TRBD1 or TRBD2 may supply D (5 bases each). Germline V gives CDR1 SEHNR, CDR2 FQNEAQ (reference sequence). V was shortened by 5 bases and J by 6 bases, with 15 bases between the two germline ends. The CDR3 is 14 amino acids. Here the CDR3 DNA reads TGTGCCAGCAGCCCCCCGGGACGGCCGGATACGCAGTATTTT. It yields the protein CASSPPGRPDTQYF. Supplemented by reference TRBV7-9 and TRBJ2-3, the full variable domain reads DTGVSQNPRHKITKRGQNVTFRCDPISEHNRLYWYRQTLGQGPEFLTYFQNEAQLEKSRLLSDRFSAERPKGSFSTLEIQRTEQGDSAMYLCASSPPGRPDTQYFGPGTRLTVL.

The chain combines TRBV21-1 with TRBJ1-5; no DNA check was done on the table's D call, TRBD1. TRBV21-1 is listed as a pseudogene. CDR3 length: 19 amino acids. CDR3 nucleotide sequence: TGTGCCAGCAGCCAAAGTGAGGGACAGGGTTACCTTAGCAATCAGCCCCAGCATTTT. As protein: CASSQSEGQGYLSNQPQHF.

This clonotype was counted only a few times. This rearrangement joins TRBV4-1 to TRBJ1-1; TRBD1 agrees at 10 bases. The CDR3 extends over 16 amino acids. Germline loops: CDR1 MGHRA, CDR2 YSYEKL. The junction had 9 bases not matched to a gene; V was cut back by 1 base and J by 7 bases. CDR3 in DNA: TGCGCCAGCAGCCAAGGGGGGACAGGGGTTTGGGGTGAAGCTTTCTTT. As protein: CASSQGGTGVWGEAFF.

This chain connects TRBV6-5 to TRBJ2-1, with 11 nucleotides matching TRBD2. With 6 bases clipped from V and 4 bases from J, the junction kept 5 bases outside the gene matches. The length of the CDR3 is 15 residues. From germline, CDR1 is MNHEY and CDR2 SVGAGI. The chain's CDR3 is CASRKLAGGYNEQFF. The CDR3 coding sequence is TGTGCCAGCAGAAAGTTAGCGGGAGGGTACAATGAGCAGTTCTTC.

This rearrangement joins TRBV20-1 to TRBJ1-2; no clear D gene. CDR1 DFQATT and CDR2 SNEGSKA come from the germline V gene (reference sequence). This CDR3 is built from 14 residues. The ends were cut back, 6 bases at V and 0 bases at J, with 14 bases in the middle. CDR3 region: CSAPPRYPNYGYTF. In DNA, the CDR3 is TGCAGTGCCCCTCCGCGTTACCCTAACTATGGCTACACCTTC.

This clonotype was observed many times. The DNA of the CDR3 is TGTGCCAGCAGCTTCTGGGCTCGGAGGACAGATACGCAGTATTTT. This gives the protein CASSFWARRTDTQYF. The rearrangement uses TRBV7-2 and TRBJ2-3; tentative D call: TRBD2 (5 bases). Germline values: CDR1 SGHTA, CDR2 FQGNSA. The CDR3 extends over 15 amino acids. Trimming pared 3 bases from V and 3 bases from J, leaving 13 bases between.

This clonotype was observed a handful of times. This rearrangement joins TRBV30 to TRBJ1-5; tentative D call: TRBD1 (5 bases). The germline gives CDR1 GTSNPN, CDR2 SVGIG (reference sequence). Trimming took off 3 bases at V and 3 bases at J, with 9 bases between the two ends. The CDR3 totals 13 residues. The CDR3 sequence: CAWSGGDNQPQHF. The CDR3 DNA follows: TGTGCCTGGAGCGGAGGGGACAATCAGCCCCAGCATTTT.

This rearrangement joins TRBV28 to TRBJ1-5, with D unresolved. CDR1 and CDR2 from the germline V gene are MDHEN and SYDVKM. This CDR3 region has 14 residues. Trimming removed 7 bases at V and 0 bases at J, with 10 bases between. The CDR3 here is CASIGGYSNQPQHF. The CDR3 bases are TGTGCCAGCATCGGCGGCTATAGCAATCAGCCCCAGCATTTT.

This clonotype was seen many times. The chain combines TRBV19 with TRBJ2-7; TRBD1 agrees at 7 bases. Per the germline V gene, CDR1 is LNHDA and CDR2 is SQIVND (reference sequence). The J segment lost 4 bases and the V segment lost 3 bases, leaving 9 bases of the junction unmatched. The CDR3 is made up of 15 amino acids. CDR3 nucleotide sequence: TGTGCCAGTAGTATGGACCGACAGGGTATATACGAGCAGTACTTC. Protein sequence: CASSMDRQGIYEQYF.

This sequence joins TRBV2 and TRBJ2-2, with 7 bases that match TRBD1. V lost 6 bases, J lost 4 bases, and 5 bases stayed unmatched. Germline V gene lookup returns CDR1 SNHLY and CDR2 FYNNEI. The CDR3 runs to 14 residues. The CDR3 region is CASRQTGSTGELFF. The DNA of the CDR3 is TGTGCCAGCAGGCAGACAGGGAGCACCGGGGAGCTGTTTTTT.

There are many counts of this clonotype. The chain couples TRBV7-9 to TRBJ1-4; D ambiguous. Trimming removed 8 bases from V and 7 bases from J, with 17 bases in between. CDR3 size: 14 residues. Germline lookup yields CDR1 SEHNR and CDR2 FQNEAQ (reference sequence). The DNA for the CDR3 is TGTGCCAGCGCGAAATGGGAGGAGCGTGAAAAACTGTTTTTT. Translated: CASAKWEEREKLFF.